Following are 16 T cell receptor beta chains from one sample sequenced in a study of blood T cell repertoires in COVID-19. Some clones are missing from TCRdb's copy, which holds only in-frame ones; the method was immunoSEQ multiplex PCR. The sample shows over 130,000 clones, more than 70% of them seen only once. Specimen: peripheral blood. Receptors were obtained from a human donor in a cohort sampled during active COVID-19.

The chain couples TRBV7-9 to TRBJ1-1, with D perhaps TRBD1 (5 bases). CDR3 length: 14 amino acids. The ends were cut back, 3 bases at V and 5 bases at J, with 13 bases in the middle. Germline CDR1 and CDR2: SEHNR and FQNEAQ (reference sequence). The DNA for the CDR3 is TGTGCCAGCAGCTTTGAGACCGGGGGTACTGAAGCTTTCTTT. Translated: CASSFETGGTEAFF. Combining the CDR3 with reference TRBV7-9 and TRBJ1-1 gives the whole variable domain DTGVSQNPRHKITKRGQNVTFRCDPISEHNRLYWYRQTLGQGPEFLTYFQNEAQLEKSRLLSDRFSAERPKGSFSTLEIQRTEQGDSAMYLCASSFETGGTEAFFGQGTRLTVV.

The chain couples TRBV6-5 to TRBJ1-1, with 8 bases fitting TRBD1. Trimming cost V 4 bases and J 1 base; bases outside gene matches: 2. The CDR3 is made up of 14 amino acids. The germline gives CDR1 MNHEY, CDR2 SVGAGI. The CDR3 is CASSLTGENTEAFF. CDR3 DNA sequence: TGTGCCAGCAGTTTGACAGGGGAGAACACTGAAGCTTTCTTT.

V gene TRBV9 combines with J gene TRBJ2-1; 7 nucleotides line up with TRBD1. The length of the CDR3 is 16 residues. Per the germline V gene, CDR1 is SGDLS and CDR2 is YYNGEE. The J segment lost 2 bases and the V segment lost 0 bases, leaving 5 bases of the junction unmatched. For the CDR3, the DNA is TGTGCCAGCAGCGTAGGAGGGGGCGGCACCTACAATGAGCAGTTCTTC. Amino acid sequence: CASSVGGGGTYNEQFF.

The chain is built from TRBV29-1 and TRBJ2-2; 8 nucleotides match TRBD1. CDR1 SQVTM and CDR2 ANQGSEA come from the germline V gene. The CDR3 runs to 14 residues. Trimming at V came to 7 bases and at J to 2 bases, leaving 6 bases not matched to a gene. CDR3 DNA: TGCAGCGCGAGACAGGGGCCAAACACCGGGGAGCTGTTTTTT. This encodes CSARQGPNTGELFF.

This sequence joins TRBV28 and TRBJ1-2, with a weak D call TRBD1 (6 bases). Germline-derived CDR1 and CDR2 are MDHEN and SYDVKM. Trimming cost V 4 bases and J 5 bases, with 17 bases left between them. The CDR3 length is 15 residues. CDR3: CASSSPAGRGYGYTF. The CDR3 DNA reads TGTGCCAGCAGTTCTCCAGCAGGCAGGGGATATGGCTACACCTTC.

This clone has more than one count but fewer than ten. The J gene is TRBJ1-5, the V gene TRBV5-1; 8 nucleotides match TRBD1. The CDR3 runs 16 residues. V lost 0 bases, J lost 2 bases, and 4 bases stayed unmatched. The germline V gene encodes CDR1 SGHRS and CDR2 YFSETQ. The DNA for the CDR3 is TGCGCCAGCAGCTTGGGGACAGGGAAAGGCAATCAGCCCCAGCATTTT. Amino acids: CASSLGTGKGNQPQHF.

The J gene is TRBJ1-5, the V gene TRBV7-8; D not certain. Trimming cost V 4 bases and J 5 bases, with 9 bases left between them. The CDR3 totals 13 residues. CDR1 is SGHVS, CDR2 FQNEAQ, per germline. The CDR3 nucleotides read TGTGCCAGCAGCTCCAACCGAGATCAGCCCCAGCATTTT. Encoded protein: CASSSNRDQPQHF. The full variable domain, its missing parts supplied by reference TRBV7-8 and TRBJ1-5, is GAGVSQSPRYKVAKRGQDVALRCDPISGHVSLFWYQQALGQGPEFLTYFQNEAQLDKSGLPSDRFFAERPEGSVSTLKIQRTQQEDSAVYLCASSSNRDQPQHFGDGTRLSIL.

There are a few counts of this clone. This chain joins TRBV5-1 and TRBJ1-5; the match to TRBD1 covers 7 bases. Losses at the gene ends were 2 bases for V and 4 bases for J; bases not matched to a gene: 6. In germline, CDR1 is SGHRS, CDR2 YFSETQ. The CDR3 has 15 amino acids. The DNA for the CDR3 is TGCGCCAGCAGCTTCTCGGGACAGCCTAATCAGCCCCAGCATTTT. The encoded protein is CASSFSGQPNQPQHF. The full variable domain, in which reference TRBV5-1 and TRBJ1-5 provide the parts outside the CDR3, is KAGVTQTPRYLIKTRGQQVTLSCSPISGHRSVSWYQQTPGQGLQFLFEYFSETQRNKGNFPGRFSGRQFSNSRSEMNVSTLELGDSALYLCASSFSGQPNQPQHFGDGTRLSIL.

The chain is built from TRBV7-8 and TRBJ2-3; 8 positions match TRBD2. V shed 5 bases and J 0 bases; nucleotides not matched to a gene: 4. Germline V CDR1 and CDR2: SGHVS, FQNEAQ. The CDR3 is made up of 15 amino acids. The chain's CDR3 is CASSPIAGSTDTQYF. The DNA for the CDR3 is TGTGCCAGCAGCCCTATAGCGGGGAGCACAGATACGCAGTATTTT.

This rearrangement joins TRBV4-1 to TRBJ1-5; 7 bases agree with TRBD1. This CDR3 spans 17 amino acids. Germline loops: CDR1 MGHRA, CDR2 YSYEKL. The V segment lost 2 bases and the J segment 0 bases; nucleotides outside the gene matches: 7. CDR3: CASSQKGGSYSNQPQHF. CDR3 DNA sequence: TGCGCCAGCAGCCAAAAAGGGGGCTCTTATAGCAATCAGCCCCAGCATTTT.

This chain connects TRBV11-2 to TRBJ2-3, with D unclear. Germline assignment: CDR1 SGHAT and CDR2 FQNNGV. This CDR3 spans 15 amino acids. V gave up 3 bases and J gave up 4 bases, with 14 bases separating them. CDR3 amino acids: CASSLFGVRPDTQYF. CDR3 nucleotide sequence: TGTGCCAGCAGCTTGTTCGGAGTTAGGCCAGATACGCAGTATTTT.

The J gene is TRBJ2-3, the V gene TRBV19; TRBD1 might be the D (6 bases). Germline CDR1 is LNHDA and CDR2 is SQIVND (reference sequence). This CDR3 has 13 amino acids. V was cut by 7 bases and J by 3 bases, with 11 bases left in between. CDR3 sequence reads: CASTYQGTDTQYF. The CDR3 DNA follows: TGTGCCAGTACCTATCAGGGGACAGATACGCAGTATTTT.

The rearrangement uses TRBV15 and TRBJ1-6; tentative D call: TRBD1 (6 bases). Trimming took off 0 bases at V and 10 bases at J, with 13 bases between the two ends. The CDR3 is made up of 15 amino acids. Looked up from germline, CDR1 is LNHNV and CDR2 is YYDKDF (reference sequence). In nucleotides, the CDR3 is TGTGCCACCAGCAGAGATGTACAGGGCCGGTCACCCCTCCACTTT. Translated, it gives CATSRDVQGRSPLHF.

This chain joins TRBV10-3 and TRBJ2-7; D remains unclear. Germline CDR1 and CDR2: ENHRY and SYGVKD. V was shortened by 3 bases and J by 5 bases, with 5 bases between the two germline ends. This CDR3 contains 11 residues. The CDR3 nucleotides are TGTGCCATCAGTGACCTTAACGAGCAGTACTTC. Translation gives CAISDLNEQYF.

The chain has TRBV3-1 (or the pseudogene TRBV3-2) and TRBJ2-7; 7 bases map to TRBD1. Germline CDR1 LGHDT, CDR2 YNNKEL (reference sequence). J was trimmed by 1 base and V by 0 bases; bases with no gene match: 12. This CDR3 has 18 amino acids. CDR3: CASSQDPPPDRRSYEQYF. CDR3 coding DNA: TGTGCCAGCAGCCAAGACCCCCCGCCGGACAGGCGATCCTACGAGCAGTACTTC.

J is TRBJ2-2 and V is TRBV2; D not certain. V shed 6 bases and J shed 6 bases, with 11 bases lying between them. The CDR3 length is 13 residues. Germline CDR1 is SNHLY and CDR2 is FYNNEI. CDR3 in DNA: TGTGCCAGCAGCATAGAATTCGCCGGGGAGCTGTTTTTT. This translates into CASSIEFAGELFF.